The source of this T cell receptor (beta chain) is a study of blood T cell repertoires in COVID-19. The wider study: Material from acute and convalescent COVID-19 was sourced from the United States, Italy and Spain. Sample material is recorded as cDNA or gDNA derived from T cells, B-cell-depleted T cells, or PBMCs.

Source study methods: Reference gene primer amplification in the assay estimated nucleated cell counts. Produced via immunoSEQ multiplex PCR; TCRdb's table is partial and in-frame only. From that table come the V and J calls and clone size; the DNA was used to work out D and trimming. Of 150,000 to 160,000 clones in the sample, roughly four fifths were seen once. Germline CDR1 and CDR2: SGHTA and FQGNSA. The CDR3 extends over 14 amino acids. V gave up 3 bases and J gave up 3 bases, with 9 bases separating them. The chain joins TRBV7-2 to TRBJ2-1, with a tentative D call TRBD1 (6 bases). This TCR derives from a woman aged 55-69 years with acute or convalescent COVID-19. The sequenced sample consisted of peripheral blood. CDR3 in amino acids: CASSFRQVYNEQFF. The CDR3 DNA sequence: TGTGCCAGCAGCTTTAGACAGGTCTACAATGAGCAGTTCTTC.